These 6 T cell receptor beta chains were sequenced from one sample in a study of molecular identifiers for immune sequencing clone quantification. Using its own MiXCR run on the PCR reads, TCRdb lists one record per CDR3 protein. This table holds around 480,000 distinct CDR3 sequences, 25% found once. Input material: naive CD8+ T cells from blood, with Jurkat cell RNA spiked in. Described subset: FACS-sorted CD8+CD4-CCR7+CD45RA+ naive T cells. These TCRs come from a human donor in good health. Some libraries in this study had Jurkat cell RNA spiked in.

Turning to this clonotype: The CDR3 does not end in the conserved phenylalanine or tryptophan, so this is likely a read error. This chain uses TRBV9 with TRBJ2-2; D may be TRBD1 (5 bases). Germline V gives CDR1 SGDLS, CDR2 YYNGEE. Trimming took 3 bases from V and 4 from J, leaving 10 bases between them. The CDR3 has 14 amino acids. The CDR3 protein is CASSGGKSTGELFL. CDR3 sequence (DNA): TGTGCCAGCAGCGGGGGCAAGTCCACCGGGGAGCTGTTTCTT.

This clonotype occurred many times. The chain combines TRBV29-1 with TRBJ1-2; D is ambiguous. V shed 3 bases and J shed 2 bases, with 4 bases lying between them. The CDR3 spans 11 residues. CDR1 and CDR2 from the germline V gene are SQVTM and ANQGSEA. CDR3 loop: CSVESNYGYTF. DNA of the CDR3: TGCAGCGTTGAGTCCAACTATGGCTACACCTTC.

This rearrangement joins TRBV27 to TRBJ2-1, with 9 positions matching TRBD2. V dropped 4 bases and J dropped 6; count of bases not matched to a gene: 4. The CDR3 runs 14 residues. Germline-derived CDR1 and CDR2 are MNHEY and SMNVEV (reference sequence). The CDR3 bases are TGTGCCAGCAGTTCAGCGGGAGGATTCAATGAGCAGTTCTTC. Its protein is CASSSAGGFNEQFF.

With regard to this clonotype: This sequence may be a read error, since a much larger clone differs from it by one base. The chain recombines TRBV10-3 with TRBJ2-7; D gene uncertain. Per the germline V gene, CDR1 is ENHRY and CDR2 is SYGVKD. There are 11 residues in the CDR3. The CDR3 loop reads CAISSSYERYF. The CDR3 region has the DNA TGTGCCATCAGTAGCTCCTACGAGCGGTACTTC.

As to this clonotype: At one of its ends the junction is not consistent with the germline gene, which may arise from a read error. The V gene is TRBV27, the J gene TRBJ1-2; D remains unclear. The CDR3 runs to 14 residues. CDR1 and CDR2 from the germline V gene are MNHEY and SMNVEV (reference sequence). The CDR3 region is CVSSFGTTNYGYTF. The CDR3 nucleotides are TGTGTCAGCAGTTTCGGTACAACAAACTATGGCTACACCTTC.

CDR3 amino acids: CASSLGTASNYGYTF. The CDR3 region has the DNA TGTGCCAGCAGCTTAGGGACAGCCTCTAACTATGGCTACACCTTC. The V call is TRBV11-1, the J call TRBJ1-2, with D perhaps TRBD1 (6 bases). The CDR3 consists of 15 residues. Trimming took off 1 base at V and 0 bases at J, with 9 bases between the two ends. Germline loops: CDR1 SGHAT, CDR2 FQDESV (reference sequence).